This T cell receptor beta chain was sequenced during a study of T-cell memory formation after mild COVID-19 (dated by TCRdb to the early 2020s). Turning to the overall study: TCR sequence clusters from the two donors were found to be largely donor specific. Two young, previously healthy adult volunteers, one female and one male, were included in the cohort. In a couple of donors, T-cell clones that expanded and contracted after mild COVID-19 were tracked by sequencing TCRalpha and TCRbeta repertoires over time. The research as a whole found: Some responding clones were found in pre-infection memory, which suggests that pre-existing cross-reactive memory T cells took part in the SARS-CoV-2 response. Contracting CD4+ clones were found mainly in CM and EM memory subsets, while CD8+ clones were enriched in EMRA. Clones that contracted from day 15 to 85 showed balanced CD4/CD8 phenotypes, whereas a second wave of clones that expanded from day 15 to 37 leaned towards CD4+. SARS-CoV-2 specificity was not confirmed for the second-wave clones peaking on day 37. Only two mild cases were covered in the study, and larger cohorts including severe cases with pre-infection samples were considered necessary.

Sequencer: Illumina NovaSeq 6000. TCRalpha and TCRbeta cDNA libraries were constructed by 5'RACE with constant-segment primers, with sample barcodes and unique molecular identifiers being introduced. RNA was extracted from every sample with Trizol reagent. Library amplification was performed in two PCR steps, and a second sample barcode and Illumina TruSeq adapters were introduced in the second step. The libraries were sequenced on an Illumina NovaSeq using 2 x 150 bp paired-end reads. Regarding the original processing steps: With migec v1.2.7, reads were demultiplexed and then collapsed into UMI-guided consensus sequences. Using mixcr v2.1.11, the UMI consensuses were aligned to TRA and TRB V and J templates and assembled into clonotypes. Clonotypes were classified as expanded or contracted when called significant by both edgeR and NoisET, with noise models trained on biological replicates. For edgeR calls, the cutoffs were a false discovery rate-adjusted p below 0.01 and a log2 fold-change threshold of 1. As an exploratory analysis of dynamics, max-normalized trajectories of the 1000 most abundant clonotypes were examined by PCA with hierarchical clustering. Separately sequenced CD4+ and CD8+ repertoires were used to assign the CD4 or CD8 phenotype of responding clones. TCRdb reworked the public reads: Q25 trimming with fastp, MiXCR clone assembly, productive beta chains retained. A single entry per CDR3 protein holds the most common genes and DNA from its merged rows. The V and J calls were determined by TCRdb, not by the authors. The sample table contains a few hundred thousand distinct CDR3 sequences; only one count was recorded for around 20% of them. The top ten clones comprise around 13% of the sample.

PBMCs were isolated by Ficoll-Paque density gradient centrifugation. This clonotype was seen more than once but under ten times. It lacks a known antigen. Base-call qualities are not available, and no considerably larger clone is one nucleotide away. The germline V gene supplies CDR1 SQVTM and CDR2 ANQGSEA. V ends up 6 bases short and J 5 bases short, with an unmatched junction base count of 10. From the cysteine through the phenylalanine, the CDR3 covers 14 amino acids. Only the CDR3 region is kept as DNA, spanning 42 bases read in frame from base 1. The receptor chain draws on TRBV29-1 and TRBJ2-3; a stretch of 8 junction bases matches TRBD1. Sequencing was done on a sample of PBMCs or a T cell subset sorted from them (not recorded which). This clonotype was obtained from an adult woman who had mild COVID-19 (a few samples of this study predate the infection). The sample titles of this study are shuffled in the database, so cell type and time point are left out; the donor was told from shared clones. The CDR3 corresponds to CSVTGQGFQDTQYF. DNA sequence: TGCAGCGTAACCGGACAGGGCTTTCAAGATACGCAGTATTTT.